This TCR beta chain was retrieved from a study of cytomegalovirus exposure and HLA in healthy donors. Researchers ran the PCR with 60 Vbeta and 13 Jbeta primers. TCRdb's copy holds only in-frame clones and misses some; the assay was immunoSEQ multiplex PCR. Of about 160,000 clones in the sample, more than 80% were seen once. Sequencing was carried out using PBMCs. This clonotype was obtained from a woman younger than 45 in good health and CMV-seropositive.

CDR3 coding DNA: TGTGCCAGCAGTGACCCCAGGACAGGGGGCCATTATTCACCCCTCCACTTT. This gives the protein CASSDPRTGGHYSPLHF. V gene TRBV6-1 combines with J gene TRBJ1-6; 11 bases match TRBD1. With 3 bases clipped from V and 8 bases from J, the junction kept 9 bases outside the gene matches. This CDR3 has 17 residues. Germline lookup yields CDR1 MNHNS and CDR2 SASEGT.